One and the same sample provided the 6 T cell receptor beta chains below, sequenced in a study of vaccination effects on CD4 cells after COVID-19. Sequencing was performed with immunoSEQ multiplex PCR; in TCRdb, only in-frame clones are kept and a portion is missing. Of approximately 74,000 clones in the sample, approximately 74% are singletons; the top ten hold around 2.9%. Sequencing in the ViraFEST assay came after antigen-specific CD4+ T cells had been expanded with viral peptide pools, which were used to stimulate PBMC. Upon completion of about eleven days in culture, CD4+ T cells were isolated. Recipients of the vaccine had no prior SARS-CoV-2 infection and negative nucleocapsid antibodies. For these receptors, no antigen is known. The sequenced sample was CD4+ T cells from PBMCs cultured with HCoV-NL63 spike peptides, obtained before COVID-19 vaccination. These receptors all come from a human donor who received a COVID-19 vaccine.

This clone has only a few counts. The J gene is TRBJ2-2, the V gene TRBV27, with 12 positions matching TRBD1. Trimming cost V 5 bases and J 4 bases; bases outside gene matches: 2. Germline lookup yields CDR1 MNHEY and CDR2 SMNVEV (reference sequence). The CDR3 sequence is 15 residues long. The CDR3 region has the DNA TGTGCCAGCAGTCGGGACAGGGGGCGCACCGGGGAGCTGTTTTTT. Protein: CASSRDRGRTGELFF.

The chain employs TRBV3-1 (or the pseudogene TRBV3-2) and TRBJ1-1, with D unclear. This CDR3 is 15 amino acids long. V lost 3 bases and J lost 3, with 14 bases in between. In germline, CDR1 is LGHDT, CDR2 YNNKEL (reference sequence). This CDR3 is CASSHTARDYTEAFF. CDR3 bases: TGTGCCAGCAGCCACACGGCTAGGGATTACACTGAAGCTTTCTTT.

This chain uses TRBV30 with TRBJ2-1; D might be TRBD1 (6 bases). The germline V and J ends were trimmed by 3 bases and 5 bases, with 11 bases remaining between them. Germline assignment: CDR1 GTSNPN and CDR2 SVGIG (reference sequence). The CDR3 is made up of 13 amino acids. This CDR3 reads CAWSGDRHNEQFF. CDR3 nucleotides: TGTGCCTGGAGCGGAGACAGGCACAATGAGCAGTTCTTC.

J is TRBJ2-2 and V is TRBV3-1 (or the pseudogene TRBV3-2), with a weak D call TRBD1 (6 bases). V lost 4 bases and J 1 base, leaving 10 bases between the germline ends. The CDR3 contains 15 residues. In germline, CDR1 is LGHDT, CDR2 YNNKEL (reference sequence). CDR3 loop: CASSPRGGNTGELFF. The DNA of the CDR3 is TGTGCCAGCAGCCCACGAGGGGGGAACACCGGGGAGCTGTTTTTT.

The chain carries TRBV12-2 and TRBJ1-6; the table's D call TRBD1 went unverified against the DNA. TRBV12-2 is an annotated pseudogene. The CDR3 is made up of 17 amino acids. CDR3 nucleotide sequence: TGTGCAAGTCGCTACCGACAGGGGACCTACTATAATTCACCCCTCCACTTT. Its translation is CASRYRQGTYYNSPLHF.

The chain links TRBV11-2 to TRBJ2-2; D not resolved. This CDR3 contains 12 residues. CDR1 is SGHAT, CDR2 FQNNGV, per germline. V lost 3 bases and J 9 bases, leaving 8 bases between the germline ends. Here the CDR3 reads CASSFRQRELFF. DNA for the CDR3: TGTGCCAGCAGCTTCCGCCAGCGGGAGCTGTTTTTT.